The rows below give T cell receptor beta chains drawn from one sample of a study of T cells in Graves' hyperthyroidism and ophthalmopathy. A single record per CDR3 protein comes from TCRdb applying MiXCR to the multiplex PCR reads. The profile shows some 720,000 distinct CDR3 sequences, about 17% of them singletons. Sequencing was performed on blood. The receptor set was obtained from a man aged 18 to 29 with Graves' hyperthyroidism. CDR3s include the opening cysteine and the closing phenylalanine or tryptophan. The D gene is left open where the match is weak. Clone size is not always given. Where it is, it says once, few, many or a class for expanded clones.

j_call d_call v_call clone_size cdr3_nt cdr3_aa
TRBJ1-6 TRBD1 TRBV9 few TGTGCCAGCAGCCGGGACAGGGGTTCAGGGCCCCTCCACTTT CASSRDRGSGPLHF
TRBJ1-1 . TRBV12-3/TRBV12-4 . TGTGCCAGCAGCCGTACAGGGCTTACTGAAGCTTTCTTT CASSRTGLTEAFF
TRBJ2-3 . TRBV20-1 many TGCAGTGCTTATACAGGTAGCACAGATACGCAGTATTTT CSAYTGSTDTQYF
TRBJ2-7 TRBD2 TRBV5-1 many TGTGCCAGCAGTAGCGGACTAGCGGGAGACGAGCAGTACTTC CASSSGLAGDEQYF
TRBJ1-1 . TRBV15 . TGTGCCACCAGCAGGACGGCGAACACTGAAGCTTTCTTT CATSRTANTEAFF
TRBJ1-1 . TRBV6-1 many TGTGCCAGCACCCCGTCGGCTCTGTGGACTGAAGCTTTCTTT CASTPSALWTEAFF
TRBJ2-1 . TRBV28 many TGTGCCAGCAGTTTAGCGGGCAGACTTAATGAGCAGTTCTTC CASSLAGRLNEQFF
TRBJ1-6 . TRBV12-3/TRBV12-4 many TGTGCCAGCAGAGTATCAGGGGTGGGGAATTATAATTCACCCCTCCACTTT CASRVSGVGNYNSPLHF
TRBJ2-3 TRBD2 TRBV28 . TGTGCCAGCAGTGCGGGACTAGACCGCACAGATACGCAGTATTTT CASSAGLDRTDTQYF
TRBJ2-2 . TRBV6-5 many TGTGCCAGCAGTTACAGGGCAGTTAACACCGGGGAGCTGTTTTTT CASSYRAVNTGELFF
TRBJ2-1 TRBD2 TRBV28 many TGTGCCAGCAGTTGGACTAGCGTCCTCTCCTACAATGAGCAGTTCTTC CASSWTSVLSYNEQFF
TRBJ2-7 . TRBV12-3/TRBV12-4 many TGTGCCAGCACCCGGACCGGGTACGAGCAGTACTTC CASTRTGYEQYF
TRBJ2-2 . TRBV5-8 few TGTGCCAGCAGCACGACCGGGACCCCAAGTACCGGGGAGCTGTTTTTT CASSTTGTPSTGELFF
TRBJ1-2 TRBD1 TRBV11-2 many TGTGCCAGCAGCTCAAGACAGGGGAGCAATGGCTACACCTTC CASSSRQGSNGYTF
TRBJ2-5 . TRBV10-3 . TGTGCCATCAGTGTGCCGGGGGATCCTAAAGAGACCCAGTACTTC CAISVPGDPKETQYF
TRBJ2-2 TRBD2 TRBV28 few TGTGCCAGCAGTTTATCGGCTAGCGGGAGCTGGGATAGCGGGGAGCTGTTTTTT CASSLSASGSWDSGELFF
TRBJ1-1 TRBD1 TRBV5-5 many TGTGCCAGCAGCTCTCTATCCACCGGGACAGGGAACACTGAAGCTTTCTTT CASSSLSTGTGNTEAFF
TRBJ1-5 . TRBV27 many TGTGCCAGCCCTCGGGTGTGCAATCAGCCCCAGCATTTT CASPRVCNQPQHF
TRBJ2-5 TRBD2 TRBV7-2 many TGTGCCAGCAGTCCGGGACTAAGGCAAGAGACCCAGTACTTC CASSPGLRQETQYF
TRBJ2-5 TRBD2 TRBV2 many TGTGCCAGCCGGACTAGCGGGCTAAGGGAGACCCAGTACTTC CASRTSGLRETQYF
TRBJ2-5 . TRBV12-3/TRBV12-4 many TGTGCCAGCAGTGAGGGTGTGGGCGAGACCCAGTACTTC CASSEGVGETQYF
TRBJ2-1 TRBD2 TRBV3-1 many TGTGCCAGCAGCCAAGTAGGTGGGAGGGAATACAATGAGCAGTTCTTC CASSQVGGREYNEQFF
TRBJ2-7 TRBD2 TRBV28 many TGTGCCAGCAGTTTCTACGGGAGGCCCTACGAGCAGTACTTC CASSFYGRPYEQYF
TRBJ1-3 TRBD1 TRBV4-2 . TGTGCCAGCAGCCCCCGAGAGCAAGGGACAGGGTCTGGAAACACCATATATTTT CASSPREQGTGSGNTIYF
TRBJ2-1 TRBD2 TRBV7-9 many TGTGCCAGCAGCCACGTGACTAGCGGGATATTTGGTTCGCAGTTCTTC CASSHVTSGIFGSQFF
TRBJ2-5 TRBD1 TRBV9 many TGTGCCAGCAGCGGGTCGACAGGGCGGGAGACCCAGTACTTC CASSGSTGRETQYF
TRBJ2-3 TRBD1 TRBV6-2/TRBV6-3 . TGTGCCAGCAGTTACGACAGGGCCCTTACAGATACGCAGTATTTT CASSYDRALTDTQYF
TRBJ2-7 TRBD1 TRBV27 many TGTGCCAGCAGTTTGGGCGCGACAGGGGGGGACGAGCAGTACTTC CASSLGATGGDEQYF
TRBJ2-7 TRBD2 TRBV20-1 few TGCAGTGCATGGGCCACCGGGACTAGCGGGAGGTACGAGCAGTACTTC CSAWATGTSGRYEQYF
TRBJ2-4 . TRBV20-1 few TGCAGTGTTTGGGAAGCCAAAAACATTCAGTACTTC CSVWEAKNIQYF
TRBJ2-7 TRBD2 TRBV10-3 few TGTGCCATCAGTGAGCGCAAGCGGGAACCCCTGGGTGATTACGAGCAGTACTTC CAISERKREPLGDYEQYF
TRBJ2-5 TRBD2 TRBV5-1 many TGCGCCAGCCTCGCCGGACTAGCGGTTCAAGAGACCCAGTACTTC CASLAGLAVQETQYF
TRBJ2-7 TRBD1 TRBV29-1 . TGCAGCGTTGGAGGGCAGGGGGCGCGGAACGAGCAGTACTTC CSVGGQGARNEQYF
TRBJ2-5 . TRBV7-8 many TGTGCCAGCAGCTTCCGGGTTCAGCGGGAGACCCAGTACTTC CASSFRVQRETQYF
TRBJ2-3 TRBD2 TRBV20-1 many TGCAGTGCTTATACTAGCGGAAGGGGGAAGGATACGCAGTATTTT CSAYTSGRGKDTQYF
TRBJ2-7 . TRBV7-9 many TGTGCCAGCAGCTCGCAGGAATCTTCCTACGAGCAGTACTTC CASSSQESSYEQYF
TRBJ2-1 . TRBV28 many TGTGCCAGCAGTTTTGAGGGGTCCTACAATGAGCAGTTCTTC CASSFEGSYNEQFF
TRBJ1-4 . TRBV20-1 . TGCAGTGCTAGAGAAGGGTTGGAGAAACTGTTTTTT CSAREGLEKLFF
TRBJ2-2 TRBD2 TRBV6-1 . TGTGCCAGCAGTATTAGCGGGAGCGGCACCGGGGAGCTGTTTTTT CASSISGSGTGELFF
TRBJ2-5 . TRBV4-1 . TGTGCCAGCAGCCAAGATGGACTACCCCGACGGGAGACCCAGTACTTC CASSQDGLPRRETQYF
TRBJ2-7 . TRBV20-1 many TGCAGTGCTAGATCCGCACCTGGGTCCGAGCAGTACTTC CSARSAPGSEQYF
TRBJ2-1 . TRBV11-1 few TGTGCCAGCAGCATCTGGACCTCCCCGGGTGGTTACAATGAGCAGTTCTTC CASSIWTSPGGYNEQFF
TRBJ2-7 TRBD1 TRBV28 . TGTGCCAGCAGCCACGGACAGGGTGTTGATGAGCAGTACTTC CASSHGQGVDEQYF
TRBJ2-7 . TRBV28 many TGTGCCAGCAGTTTATACGTATCACTCCACGAGCAGTACTTC CASSLYVSLHEQYF
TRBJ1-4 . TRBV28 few TGTGCCAGCAGTTTACTTACTACAGGAAATTATAATGAAAAACTGTTTTTT CASSLLTTGNYNEKLFF
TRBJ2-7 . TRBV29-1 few TGCAGCGTTGAAGGAGGTCAATCGTTCGGGACTTACGAGCAGTACTTC CSVEGGQSFGTYEQYF
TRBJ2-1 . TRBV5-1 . TGCGCCAGCAGCTTGCGGTGGCTAGCGTCCTACAATGAGCAGTTCTTC CASSLRWLASYNEQFF
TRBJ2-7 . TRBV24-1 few TGTGTCACCAGTGATTCCGGGACGGCGGGGAGGCAGTACTTC CVTSDSGTAGRQYF
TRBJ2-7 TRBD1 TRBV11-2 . TGTGCCAGCAGCTTAGGACAGGGCTACGGGCAGTACTTC CASSLGQGYGQYF
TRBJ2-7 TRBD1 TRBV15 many TGTGCCACCAGCCTAGGGGGCGTGGAGCAGTACTTC CATSLGGVEQYF
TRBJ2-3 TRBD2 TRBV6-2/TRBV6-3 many TGTGCCAGCAGTCCGCTAGCGGCTTCTAGCACAGATACGCAGTATTTT CASSPLAASSTDTQYF
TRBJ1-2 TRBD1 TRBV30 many TGTGCCTGCCTCGCAGGGGGCAGTGGCTATGGCTACACCTTC CACLAGGSGYGYTF
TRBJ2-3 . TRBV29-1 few TGCAGCGGAGCGGTAAACACAGATACGCAGTATTTT CSGAVNTDTQYF
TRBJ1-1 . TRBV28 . TGTGCCAGCAGTACCCGGAGAGGAGGGACTGAAGCTTTCTTT CASSTRRGGTEAFF
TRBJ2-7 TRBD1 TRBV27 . TGTGCCAGCAGTATCAACGGGGACAGATCCTACGAGCAGTACTTC CASSINGDRSYEQYF
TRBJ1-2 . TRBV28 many TGTGCCAGCAGAGGACCGGGGGGGAACTATGGCTACACCTTC CASRGPGGNYGYTF
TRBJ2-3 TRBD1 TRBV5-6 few TGTGCCAGCAGGGACAGGGGAAGGGGACTCAGCACAGATACGCAGTATTTT CASRDRGRGLSTDTQYF
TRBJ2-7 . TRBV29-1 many TGCAGCGTTGTGGGCCCCTATCGGCACGGCGAGCAGTACTTC CSVVGPYRHGEQYF
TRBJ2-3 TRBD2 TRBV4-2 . TGTGCCAGCAGCCCGGGACTAGCGGGAGGGCCTTTCACAGATACGCAGTATTTT CASSPGLAGGPFTDTQYF
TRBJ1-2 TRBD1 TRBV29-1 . TGCAGCGTTTGGACAGGAGCTAACTATGGCTACACCTTC CSVWTGANYGYTF